These 10 T cell receptor beta chains share one sample of origin, sequenced in a study of OX40 agonist ivuxolimab in advanced cancers. Profiling relied on immunoSEQ multiplex PCR, and the TCRdb table lists in-frame clones only, not all of them. The table lists tens of thousands of clones, roughly nine tenths of them singletons. This specimen was CD4+ or CD8+ T cells sorted from blood, taken in a trial of the OX40 agonist ivuxolimab. These receptors were taken from an adult with an advanced solid tumor such as melanoma, head and neck, liver or kidney cancer.

This chain uses TRBV5-1 with TRBJ2-1; D assignment may be TRBD1 or TRBD2 (5 bases each). The V end was cut by 3 bases, the J end by 3 bases, with 16 bases between. Germline CDR1 reads SGHRS; CDR2 reads YFSETQ. This CDR3 comprises 16 residues. CDR3 in DNA: TGCGCCAGCAGCTGGGGGACCGGGACGGTCTACAATGAGCAGTTCTTC. This encodes CASSWGTGTVYNEQFF.

The chain carries TRBV4-2 and TRBJ2-7; 7 nucleotides agree with TRBD1. J was trimmed by 2 bases and V by 5 bases; bases with no gene match: 3. CDR1 is LGHNA, CDR2 YNFKEQ, per germline. This CDR3 region has 13 residues. This CDR3 is CASSYGQAYEQYF. The CDR3, as DNA: TGTGCCAGCAGCTATGGACAGGCCTACGAGCAGTACTTC.

The rearrangement uses TRBV5-1 and TRBJ1-1, with D perhaps TRBD1 (5 bases). V shed 2 bases and J shed 3 bases, with 11 bases lying between them. The CDR3 spans 14 residues. Germline V lookup: CDR1 SGHRS, CDR2 YFSETQ. The CDR3 DNA is TGCGCCAGCAGCTTAGAGGGACTGTACACTGAAGCTTTCTTT. Translated: CASSLEGLYTEAFF.

This clone has just a few counts. V usage is TRBV30 and J usage is TRBJ1-1, with a tentative D call TRBD1 (5 bases). The V and J ends lost 0 bases and 1 base respectively, with 6 bases between them. Germline V gene data show CDR1 as GTSNPN and CDR2 as SVGIG (reference sequence). CDR3 length equals 13 residues. In DNA form, the CDR3 reads TGTGCCTGGAGTGTGGGGGGGAACACTGAAGCTTTCTTT. Translated, it gives CAWSVGGNTEAFF.

The J gene is TRBJ2-2, the V gene TRBV27; D is unresolved. Germline V gene data show CDR1 as MNHEY and CDR2 as SMNVEV (reference sequence). The CDR3 covers 14 residues. V was pared by 6 bases and J by 6 bases, with 14 bases between. The CDR3 DNA reads as TGTGCCAGCAGGTCCCCCGTATCAGCCGGGGAGCTGTTTTTT. Residues: CASRSPVSAGELFF.

The gene calls are TRBV19 and TRBJ2-1; 10 bases agree with TRBD2. Per the germline V gene, CDR1 is LNHDA and CDR2 is SQIVND (reference sequence). The length of the CDR3 is 17 residues. The V and J ends lost 2 bases and 9 bases, in that order; junction bases with no gene match: 13. CDR3 coding DNA: TGTGCCAGTAGTATAAAGGGGACCGGGACTAGCGTTAGTGAGCAGTTCTTC. This sequence encodes CASSIKGTGTSVSEQFF.

The V and J genes are TRBV19 and TRBJ2-7; D unclear. Trimming cost V 1 base and J 6 bases, with 10 bases left between them. This CDR3 is built from 13 residues. From germline, CDR1 is LNHDA and CDR2 SQIVND (reference sequence). The CDR3 sequence is CASSIVLGREQYF. The CDR3 nucleotides are TGTGCCAGTAGTATAGTCCTAGGTCGCGAGCAGTACTTC.

This chain links TRBV5-5 with TRBJ1-5; 7 nucleotides agree with TRBD1. The CDR3 runs to 16 residues. The germline gives CDR1 SGHKS, CDR2 YYEKEE (reference sequence). Unmatched junction bases numbered 6, after V lost 0 bases and J lost 3 bases. CDR3 residues: CASSLEGGAFNQPQHF. CDR3 bases: TGTGCCAGCAGCTTGGAAGGGGGCGCCTTCAATCAGCCCCAGCATTTT.

V is TRBV7-8 and J is TRBJ2-2; D perhaps matches TRBD2 (6 bases). In germline, CDR1 is SGHVS, CDR2 FQNEAQ. V was trimmed by 5 bases and J by 4 bases, leaving 11 bases between them. CDR3 size: 14 residues. This CDR3 reads CASSPTSSTGELFF. The CDR3 DNA sequence: TGTGCCAGCAGCCCGACTAGTTCCACCGGGGAGCTGTTTTTT.

This clone appeared a single time. The DNA for the CDR3 is TGTGCCAGCAGCTTGGACCAGGCTCTCAACTATGGCTACACCTTC. The encoded protein is CASSLDQALNYGYTF. The chain links TRBV5-6 to TRBJ1-2; D gene ambiguous. This CDR3 spans 15 amino acids. V lost 0 bases to trimming and J lost 2 bases, with 11 bases between them. Germline CDR1 SGHDT, CDR2 YYEEEE.